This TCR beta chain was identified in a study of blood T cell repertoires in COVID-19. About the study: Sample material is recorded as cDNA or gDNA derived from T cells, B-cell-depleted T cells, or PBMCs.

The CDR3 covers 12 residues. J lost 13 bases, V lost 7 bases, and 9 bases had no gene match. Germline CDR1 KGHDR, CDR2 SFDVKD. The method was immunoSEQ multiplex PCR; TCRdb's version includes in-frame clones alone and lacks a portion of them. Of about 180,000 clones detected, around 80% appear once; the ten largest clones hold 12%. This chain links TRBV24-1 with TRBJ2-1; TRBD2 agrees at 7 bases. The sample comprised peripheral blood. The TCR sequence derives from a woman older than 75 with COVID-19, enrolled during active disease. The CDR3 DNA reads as TGTGCCACCAGCCACTGGGAGGGCGGACAGTTCTTC. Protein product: CATSHWEGGQFF.